These 21 T cell receptor beta chains came from one sample sequenced in a study of Tregs in tolerant kidney transplant recipients. The method was immunoSEQ multiplex PCR; TCRdb's version includes in-frame clones alone and lacks a portion of them. The sample table includes fewer than 55,000 clones. The material was CD4+ T cells from blood, obtained before the transplant. The origin of the receptors is a human donor who received a combined kidney and bone marrow transplant.

Turning to this clone: The read terminates 3 residues ahead of where the CDR3 ends, so the germline J gene completes it. The chain has TRBV7-2 and TRBJ2-5; 8 bases map to TRBD2. CDR1 SGHTA and CDR2 FQGNSA come from the germline V gene. V dropped 5 bases and J dropped 4; count of bases not matched to a gene: 6. CDR3 length: 14 amino acids. CDR3 DNA (partial): TGTGCCAGCAGCCTCACTAGCGGCGCAGAGACC. Its translation: CASSLTSGAET. The CDR3, in full, reads CASSLTSGAETQYF. The entire variable domain, with the rest obtained from reference TRBV7-2 and TRBJ2-5, is as follows: GAGVSQSPSNKVTEKGKDVELRCDPISGHTALYWYRQSLGQGLEFLIYFQGNSAPDKSGLPSDRFSAERTGGSVSTLTIQRTQQEDSAVYLCASSLTSGAETQYFGPGTRLLVL.

About this clone itself: The CDR3 extends 3 residues past the end of the read, so its final part is completed from the germline J gene. The chain recombines TRBV19 with TRBJ2-4; 9 bases fit TRBD1. This CDR3 has 13 amino acids. The germline V gene has CDR1 LNHDA and CDR2 SQIVND (reference sequence). The V and J ends lost 7 bases and 5 bases, in that order; junction bases with no gene match: 3. The sequenced CDR3 bases are TGTGCCAGTAAGGACAGGGGCGAAAACATT. Translation: CASKDRGENI. The full CDR3 protein is CASKDRGENIQYF.

About this clone: The sequence runs out 3 residues before the end of the CDR3; the remainder is reconstructed from the germline J gene. The gene calls are TRBV20-1 and TRBJ2-1; 12 bases agree with TRBD2. CDR3 length equals 16 residues. Germline CDR1 reads DFQATT; CDR2 reads SNEGSKA (reference sequence). J lost 4 bases, V lost 3 bases, and 7 bases had no gene match. The sequenced part of the CDR3 DNA is TGCAGTGCTAGTACTAGCGGGAGGTGGGATTACAATGAG. Translation: CSASTSGRWDYNE. The complete CDR3 protein is CSASTSGRWDYNEQFF.

Remarks on this clone: The read gets to within 3 residues of the CDR3 end, and the germline J gene fills in the rest. This sequence joins TRBV7-2 and TRBJ2-7; 7 bases map to TRBD1. Germline V gene lookup returns CDR1 SGHTA and CDR2 FQGNSA. Germline trimming cut 1 base from V and 1 base from J; bases unmatched to any gene: 1. There are 14 residues in the CDR3. The part of the CDR3 DNA that was read is TGTGCCAGCAGCTTAGGGGGACAGTCCTACGAG. Its protein product is CASSLGGQSYE. The whole CDR3 region reads CASSLGGQSYEQYF.

Comment on this clone: The sequence runs out 3 residues before the end of the CDR3; the remainder is reconstructed from the germline J gene. V is TRBV7-8 and J is TRBJ1-2; no clear D. The length of the CDR3 is 14 residues. The germline V gene has CDR1 SGHVS and CDR2 FQNEAQ. Trimming took off 0 bases at V and 4 bases at J, with 9 bases between the two ends. The CDR3 DNA, read in part, is TGTGCCAGCAGCTTAGCAGCGGGATTCTATGGC. Its translation is CASSLAAGFYG. In full, the CDR3 reads CASSLAAGFYGYTF.

With respect to this clone: The read is 3 residues too short to cover the CDR3 end, so that end is filled in from the germline J gene. The chain carries TRBV7-2 and TRBJ1-3, with D maybe TRBD1 (6 bases). CDR1 is SGHTA and CDR2 is FQGNSA in the germline V gene. This CDR3 has 14 residues. The CDR3 spells CASSLDRDKSSIYF. Incomplete CDR3 DNA: TGTGCCAGCAGCTTAGACCGGGACAAGTCTTCC. Complete variable domain (other parts from reference TRBV7-2 and TRBJ1-3): GAGVSQSPSNKVTEKGKDVELRCDPISGHTALYWYRQSLGQGLEFLIYFQGNSAPDKSGLPSDRFSAERTGGSVSTLTIQRTQQEDSAVYLCASSLDRDKSSIYFGEGSWLTVV.

The DNA read from the CDR3 is TGTGCCAGCAGCTTAATCCCTCAAGAGACC. This codes for CASSLIPQET. The whole CDR3 sequence is CASSLIPQETQYF. V gene TRBV11-3 combines with J gene TRBJ2-5, with unresolved D. The read ends 3 residues shy of where the CDR3 ends; the end is completed using the germline J gene. The germline V gene has CDR1 SGHNT and CDR2 YENEEA. V was trimmed by 2 bases and J by 2 bases, leaving 6 bases between them. The CDR3 runs to 13 residues. The full variable domain, rest sourced from reference TRBV11-3 and TRBJ2-5, is EAGVVQSPRYKIIEKKQPVAFWCNPISGHNTLYWYLQNLGQGPELLIRYENEEAVDDSQLPKDRFSAERLKGVDSTLKIQPAELGDSAVYLCASSLIPQETQYFGPGTRLLVL.

Concerning this clone itself: The CDR3 extends 3 residues past the end of the read, so its final part is completed from the germline J gene. The chain links TRBV7-9 to TRBJ1-3; TRBD1 is a possible D gene (5 bases). CDR1 SEHNR and CDR2 FQNEAQ come from the germline V gene (reference sequence). CDR3 length equals 14 residues. Between the trimmed V and J ends, which lost 5 bases and 1 base, there was a span of 9 bases. The chain's CDR3 is CASSRTGSGNTIYF. CDR3 DNA, as far as it was read: TGTGCCAGCAGCCGCACAGGTTCTGGAAACACC.

A word on this clone: Read data end 3 residues before the CDR3 end; the end is taken from the germline J gene. V and J are TRBV7-9 and TRBJ2-5, with D perhaps TRBD2 (6 bases). The V gene's germline CDR1 is SEHNR and CDR2 FQNEAQ (reference sequence). The CDR3 is 14 amino acids. The V end was cut by 6 bases, the J end by 2 bases, with 13 bases between. The CDR3 bases that were read are TGTGCCAGCAGGATGGGGACTGCTCAAGAGACC. It translates to CASRMGTAQET. The complete CDR3 sequence is CASRMGTAQETQYF.

Details on this clone: The observed sequence ends 3 residues before the CDR3 terminus, with the missing tail filled in from the germline J gene. The genes are TRBV7-9 and TRBJ2-7; 7 nucleotides agree with TRBD1. Germline-derived CDR1 and CDR2 are SEHNR and FQNEAQ (reference sequence). The CDR3 is made up of 14 amino acids. The V gene end was trimmed by 1 base and the J gene end by 2 bases; junction bases not matched to a gene: 2. The CDR3 region is CASSLVGQTYEQYF. The part of the CDR3 DNA that was read is TGTGCCAGCAGCTTAGTGGGACAGACCTACGAG.

A remark on this clone: The read ends 3 residues before the CDR3 terminus; that terminus is restored from the germline J gene. The rearrangement links TRBV5-1 to TRBJ2-5; TRBD1 might be the D (5 bases). Trimming stripped 3 bases from V and 6 bases from J, with 15 bases between. The CDR3 is 14 residues long. Germline V lookup: CDR1 SGHRS, CDR2 YFSETQ. CDR3 DNA, as far as it was read: TGCGCCAGCAGCTCGGAACCGCAGGGAAAGACC. It encodes CASSSEPQGKT. From start to end, the CDR3 is CASSSEPQGKTQYF.

Concerning this clone: From the germline J gene comes the end of the CDR3, since the read stops 3 residues before it. The chain combines TRBV5-6 with TRBJ1-4, with D hard to call. CDR1 and CDR2 from the germline V gene are SGHDT and YYEEEE. The V gene lost 0 bases and the J gene lost 8 bases, with 11 bases spanning the gap. The CDR3 spans 14 residues. The CDR3 reads CASSLEGVGEKLFF. Partial CDR3 DNA: TGTGCCAGCAGCTTGGAGGGTGTTGGGGAAAAA.

Points on this clone: With the read ending 3 residues before the CDR3 end, the germline J gene is used to fill in that end. The chain employs TRBV30 and TRBJ2-1; D call uncertain. CDR1 is GTSNPN and CDR2 is SVGIG in the germline V gene (reference sequence). The CDR3 consists of 16 residues. V lost 0 bases to trimming and J lost 0 bases, with 12 bases between them. The CDR3 protein is CAWSVGGFSSYNEQFF. The sequenced CDR3 bases are TGTGCCTGGAGTGTAGGTGGCTTCAGCTCCTACAATGAG.

Worth noting for this clone: Read data end 3 residues before the CDR3 end; the end is taken from the germline J gene. The rearrangement links TRBV7-2 to TRBJ1-5; a weak D match, TRBD1 (6 bases). Germline assignment: CDR1 SGHTA and CDR2 FQGNSA. V lost 0 bases and J 7 bases, leaving 13 bases between the germline ends. This CDR3 region has 15 residues. The sequenced CDR3 bases are TGTGCCAGCAGCTTAGCGTACAGGGTCGGCCAGCCC. As protein: CASSLAYRVGQP. In full, the CDR3 is CASSLAYRVGQPQHF. Full variable domain (missing parts from reference TRBV7-2 and TRBJ1-5): GAGVSQSPSNKVTEKGKDVELRCDPISGHTALYWYRQSLGQGLEFLIYFQGNSAPDKSGLPSDRFSAERTGGSVSTLTIQRTQQEDSAVYLCASSLAYRVGQPQHFGDGTRLSIL.

For this clone: The read ends 3 residues before the CDR3 terminus; that terminus is restored from the germline J gene. This rearrangement joins TRBV5-1 to TRBJ2-7; TRBD1 matches 11 bases. Germline CDR1 and CDR2: SGHRS and YFSETQ. V shed 4 bases and J 3 bases; nucleotides not matched to a gene: 12. The CDR3 has 17 residues. This CDR3 reads CASSGDRGSSTFYEQYF. The DNA read from the CDR3 is TGCGCCAGCAGCGGGGACAGGGGGTCCTCTACCTTCTACGAG.

Regarding this clone: The read terminates 3 residues before the CDR3 end, so the remaining end is supplied by the germline J gene. The rearrangement joins TRBV7-2 to TRBJ1-2; unclear D gene. CDR3 length: 15 amino acids. The ends were cut back, 3 bases at V and 4 bases at J, with 15 bases in the middle. Germline CDR1 reads SGHTA; CDR2 reads FQGNSA. CDR3: CASSFAPVFGYGYTF. Incomplete CDR3 DNA: TGTGCCAGCAGCTTCGCCCCCGTCTTCGGCTATGGC.

Details on this clone: The read terminates 3 residues ahead of where the CDR3 ends, so the germline J gene completes it. The chain recombines TRBV7-9 with TRBJ2-4; 14 nucleotides agree with TRBD2. CDR1 SEHNR and CDR2 FQNEAQ come from the germline V gene (reference sequence). The CDR3 covers 15 residues. The CDR3 is CASSSRLAGGEVQYF. The covered CDR3 bases are TGTGCCAGCAGCTCCCGACTAGCGGGGGGGGAGGTT.

Comments on this clone: The read comes to an end 3 residues before the CDR3 does, leaving the germline J gene to fill in the end. The V call is TRBV7-2, the J call TRBJ1-2; TRBD1 agrees at 10 bases. Per germline, CDR1 SGHTA and CDR2 FQGNSA. The J segment lost 4 bases and the V segment lost 6 bases, leaving 5 bases of the junction unmatched. The CDR3 contains 14 residues. CDR3 sequence reads: CASSSRTGGYGYTF. Partial CDR3 DNA: TGTGCCAGCAGTTCGAGGACAGGGGGCTATGGC.

In the case of this clone: The read terminates 3 residues before the CDR3 end, so the remaining end is supplied by the germline J gene. V gene TRBV6-2 or TRBV6-3 combines with J gene TRBJ1-1; no firm D call. V gave up 6 bases and J gave up 1 base, with 9 bases separating them. The CDR3 length is 13 residues. CDR1 is MNHEY, CDR2 SVGEGT, per germline. The sequenced CDR3 bases are TGTGCCAGCAGACCGACGGGGAACACTGAA. Protein product: CASRPTGNTE. The whole CDR3 is CASRPTGNTEAFF.

Of note for this clone: The CDR3 is cut off 3 residues early in the read; its end comes from the germline J gene. The chain couples TRBV2 to TRBJ1-5; a possible D gene is TRBD1 (5 bases). The CDR3 is 15 residues long. The germline V gene has CDR1 SNHLY and CDR2 FYNNEI. Trimming took off 7 bases at V and 5 bases at J, with 18 bases between the two ends. The CDR3 is CASTPTPAGYQPQHF. The DNA read from the CDR3 is TGTGCCAGCACCCCAACCCCGGCAGGGTATCAGCCC.

On this clone itself: The read halts 3 residues ahead of the CDR3 end, with the missing end drawn from the germline J gene. The chain carries TRBV6-4 and TRBJ2-2; 9 bases are shared with TRBD2. This CDR3 has 13 amino acids. Germline lookup yields CDR1 MRHNA and CDR2 SNTAGT. Incomplete CDR3 DNA: TGTGCCAGCTCCCTTCAAGCGGGGGGAAAG. Its protein product is CASSLQAGGK. The entire CDR3 protein is CASSLQAGGKLFF.